This T cell receptor (beta chain) is from a study of CD8+ T cells in alopecia areata. Looking at the study overall: Affected scalp percentage set treated patients' severity scores.

Findings and caveats of the study: Persistence during tofacitinib was seen for many expanded lesional clones in scalp and blood. Greater clonality was observed in lesional scalp samples, especially alopecia totalis/universalis, versus normal scalp.

The CDR3 has 12 amino acids. CDR1 is GTSNPN and CDR2 is SVGIG in the germline V gene (reference sequence). The V end lost 3 bases, the J end lost 7 bases, and 10 bases lay between the germline ends. This clone was observed a handful of times. As yet, its antigen is unknown. Documented treatment: oral pan-JAK inhibitor, 5-10 mg twice daily. Separation by sorting yielded CD4+ and CD8+ T cells from PBMCs. After isolation, RNA underwent reverse transcription to generate cDNA as the sequencing template. Method: immunoSEQ multiplex PCR; TCRdb's copy keeps in-frame clones and lacks some. There are about 210,000 clones in the sample; under 75% occur only once, and approximately 1.4% lies in the top ten.

The V and J genes are TRBV30 and TRBJ2-1, with D perhaps TRBD2 (5 bases). Source: CD4+ T cells sorted from blood, taken at week 4, from a patient treated with tofacitinib. This clonotype originated in a human donor with alopecia areata. The CDR3 is CAWSRTFNEQFF. CDR3 DNA sequence: TGTGCCTGGAGCCGGACTTTTAATGAGCAGTTCTTC.